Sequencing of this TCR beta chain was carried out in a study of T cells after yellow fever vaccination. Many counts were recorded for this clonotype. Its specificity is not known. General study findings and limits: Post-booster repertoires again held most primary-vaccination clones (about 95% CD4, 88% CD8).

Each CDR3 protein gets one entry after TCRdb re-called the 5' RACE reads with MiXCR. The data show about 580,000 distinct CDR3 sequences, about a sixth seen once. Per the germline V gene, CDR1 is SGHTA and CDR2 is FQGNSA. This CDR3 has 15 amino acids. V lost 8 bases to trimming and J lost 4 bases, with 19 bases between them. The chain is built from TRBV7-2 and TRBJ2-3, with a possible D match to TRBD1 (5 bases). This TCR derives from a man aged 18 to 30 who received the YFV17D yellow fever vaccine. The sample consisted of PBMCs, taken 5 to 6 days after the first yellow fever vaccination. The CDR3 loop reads CASSFAQGRADTQYF. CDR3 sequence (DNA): TGTGCCAGCTCCTTCGCCCAGGGTAGGGCAGATACGCAGTATTTT.